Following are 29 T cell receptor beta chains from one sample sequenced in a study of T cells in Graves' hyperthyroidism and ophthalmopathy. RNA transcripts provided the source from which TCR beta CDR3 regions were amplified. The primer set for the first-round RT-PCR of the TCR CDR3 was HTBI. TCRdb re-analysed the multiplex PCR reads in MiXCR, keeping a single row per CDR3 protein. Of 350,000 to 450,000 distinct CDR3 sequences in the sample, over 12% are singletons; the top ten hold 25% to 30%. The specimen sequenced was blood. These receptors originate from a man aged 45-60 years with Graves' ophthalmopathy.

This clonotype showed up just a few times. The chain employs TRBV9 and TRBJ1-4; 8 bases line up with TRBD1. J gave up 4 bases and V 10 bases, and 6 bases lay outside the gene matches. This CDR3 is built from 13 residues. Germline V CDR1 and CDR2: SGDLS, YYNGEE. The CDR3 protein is CAVQGAGNEKLFF. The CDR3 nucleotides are TGTGCCGTCCAGGGGGCCGGTAATGAAAAACTGTTTTTT.

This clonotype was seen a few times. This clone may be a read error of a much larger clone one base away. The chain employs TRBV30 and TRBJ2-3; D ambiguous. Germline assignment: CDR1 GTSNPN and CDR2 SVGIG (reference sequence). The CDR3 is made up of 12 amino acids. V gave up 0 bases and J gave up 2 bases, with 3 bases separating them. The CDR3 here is CAWSVSTDTQYF. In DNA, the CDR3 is TGTGCCTGGAGTGTTTCCACAGATACGCAGTATTTT.

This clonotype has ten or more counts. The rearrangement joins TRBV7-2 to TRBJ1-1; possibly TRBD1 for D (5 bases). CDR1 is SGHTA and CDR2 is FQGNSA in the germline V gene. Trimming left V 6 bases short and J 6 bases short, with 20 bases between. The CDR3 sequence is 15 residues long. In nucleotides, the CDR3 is TGTGCCAGCAGACAACCCTCCCAGGGTTTGCCTGAAGCTTTCTTT. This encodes CASRQPSQGLPEAFF.

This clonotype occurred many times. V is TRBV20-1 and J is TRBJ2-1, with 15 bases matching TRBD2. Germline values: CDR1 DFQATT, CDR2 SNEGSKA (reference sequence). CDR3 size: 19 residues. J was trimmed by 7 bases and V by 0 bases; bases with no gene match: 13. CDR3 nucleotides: TGCAGTGCTAGAGACCCTCGGACTAGCGGGAGGGCCGGGGGGAATGAGCAGTTCTTC. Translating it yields CSARDPRTSGRAGGNEQFF.

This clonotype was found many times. The CDR3 spells CASSLETGGRNEQFF. The CDR3, as DNA: TGTGCCAGCAGCTTGGAGACGGGAGGCCGCAATGAGCAGTTCTTC. The rearrangement joins TRBV5-6 to TRBJ2-1, with 7 nucleotides matching TRBD2. The length of the CDR3 is 15 residues. CDR1 SGHDT and CDR2 YYEEEE come from the germline V gene. Trimming at V came to 0 bases and at J to 6 bases, leaving 6 bases not matched to a gene.

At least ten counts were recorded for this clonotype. The CDR3 DNA reads as TGCAGTGCTGATGGGGGACAGGCCTCTAACTATGGCTACACCTTC. Translating gives CSADGGQASNYGYTF. The chain carries TRBV20-1 and TRBJ1-2, with TRBD1 identical over 8 bases. Trimming at V came to 5 bases and at J to 0 bases, leaving 8 bases not matched to a gene. Germline CDR1 is DFQATT and CDR2 is SNEGSKA (reference sequence). This CDR3 spans 15 amino acids.

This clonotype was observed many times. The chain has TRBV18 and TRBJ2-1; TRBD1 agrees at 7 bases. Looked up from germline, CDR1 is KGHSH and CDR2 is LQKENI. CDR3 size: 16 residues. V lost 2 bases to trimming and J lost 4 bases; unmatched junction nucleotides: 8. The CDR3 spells CASSPVGGQNYNEQFF. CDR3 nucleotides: TGTGCCAGCTCACCAGTAGGGGGACAGAATTACAATGAGCAGTTCTTC.

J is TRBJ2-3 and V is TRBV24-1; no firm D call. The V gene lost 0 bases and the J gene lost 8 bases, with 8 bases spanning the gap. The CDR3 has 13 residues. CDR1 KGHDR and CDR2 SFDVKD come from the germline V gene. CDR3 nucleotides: TGTGCCACCAGTGATTTGCTAAGCTTTACGCAGTATTTT. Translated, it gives CATSDLLSFTQYF.

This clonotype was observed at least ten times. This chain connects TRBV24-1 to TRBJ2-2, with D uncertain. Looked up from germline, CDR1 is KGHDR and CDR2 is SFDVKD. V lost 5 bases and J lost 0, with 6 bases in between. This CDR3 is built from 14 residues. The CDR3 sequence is CATSGGANTGELFF. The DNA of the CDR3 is TGTGCCACCAGTGGTGGGGCGAACACCGGGGAGCTGTTTTTT.

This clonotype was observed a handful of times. CDR3 residues: CATSDYINNEQFF. The CDR3 nucleotides are TGTGCCACCAGTGATTACATAAACAATGAGCAGTTCTTC. This chain links TRBV24-1 with TRBJ2-1, with unresolved D. The CDR3 spans 13 residues. V was shortened by 2 bases and J by 5 bases, with 6 bases between the two germline ends. Germline CDR1 is KGHDR and CDR2 is SFDVKD.

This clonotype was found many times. CDR3 nucleotide sequence: TGCGCCAGCAGCCCCGGGACTAGGCAAGAGACCCAGTACTTC. Its translation is CASSPGTRQETQYF. The rearrangement links TRBV5-1 to TRBJ2-5, with TRBD2 matching 8 bases. Germline V gene sequence: CDR1 SGHRS, CDR2 YFSETQ. J was trimmed by 2 bases and V by 4 bases; bases with no gene match: 4. The CDR3 has 14 amino acids. The full variable domain, in which reference TRBV5-1 and TRBJ2-5 provide the parts outside the CDR3, is KAGVTQTPRYLIKTRGQQVTLSCSPISGHRSVSWYQQTPGQGLQFLFEYFSETQRNKGNFPGRFSGRQFSNSRSEMNVSTLELGDSALYLCASSPGTRQETQYFGPGTRLLVL.

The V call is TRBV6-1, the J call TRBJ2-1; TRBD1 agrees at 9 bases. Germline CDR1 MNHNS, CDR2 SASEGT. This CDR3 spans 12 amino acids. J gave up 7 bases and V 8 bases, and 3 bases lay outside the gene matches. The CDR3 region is CASRDRENEQFF. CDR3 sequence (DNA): TGTGCCAGCCGGGACAGGGAAAATGAGCAGTTCTTC.

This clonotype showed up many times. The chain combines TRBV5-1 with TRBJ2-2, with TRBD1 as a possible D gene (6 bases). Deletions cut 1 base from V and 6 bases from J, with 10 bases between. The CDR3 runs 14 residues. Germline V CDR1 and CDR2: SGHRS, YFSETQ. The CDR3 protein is CASSLTGSAGELFF. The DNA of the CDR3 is TGCGCCAGCAGCTTGACAGGGTCGGCCGGGGAGCTGTTTTTT. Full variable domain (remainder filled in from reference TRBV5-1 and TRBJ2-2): KAGVTQTPRYLIKTRGQQVTLSCSPISGHRSVSWYQQTPGQGLQFLFEYFSETQRNKGNFPGRFSGRQFSNSRSEMNVSTLELGDSALYLCASSLTGSAGELFFGEGSRLTVL.

Here the CDR3 DNA reads TGTGCCAGCCAGACCGCGTACGAGCAGTACTTC. Its translation is CASQTAYEQYF. The rearrangement uses TRBV27 and TRBJ2-7; D is uncertain. The germline gives CDR1 MNHEY, CDR2 SMNVEV (reference sequence). The CDR3 contains 11 residues. The V and J ends lost 8 bases and 4 bases respectively, with 9 bases between them.

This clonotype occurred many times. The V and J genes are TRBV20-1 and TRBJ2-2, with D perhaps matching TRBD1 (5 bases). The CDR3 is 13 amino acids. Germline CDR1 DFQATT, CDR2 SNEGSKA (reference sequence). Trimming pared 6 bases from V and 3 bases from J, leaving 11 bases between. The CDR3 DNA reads TGCAGTGCGACCAGGGCGGACACCGGGGAGCTGTTTTTT. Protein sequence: CSATRADTGELFF.

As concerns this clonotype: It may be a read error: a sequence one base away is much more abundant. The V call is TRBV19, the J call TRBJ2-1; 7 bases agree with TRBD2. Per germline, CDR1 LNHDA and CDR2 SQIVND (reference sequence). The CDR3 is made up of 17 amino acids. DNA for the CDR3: TGTGCCAGTGGTATCGATCGTTGGGGGGGCTCCTACAATGAGCAGTTCTTC. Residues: CASGIDRWGGSYNEQFF.

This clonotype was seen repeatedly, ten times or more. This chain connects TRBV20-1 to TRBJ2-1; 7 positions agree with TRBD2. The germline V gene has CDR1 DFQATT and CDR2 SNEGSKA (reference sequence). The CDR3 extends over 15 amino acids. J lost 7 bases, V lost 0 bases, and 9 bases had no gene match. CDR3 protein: CSARDLQRDINEQFF. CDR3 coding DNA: TGCAGTGCTAGAGATTTGCAGCGGGATATTAATGAGCAGTTCTTC.

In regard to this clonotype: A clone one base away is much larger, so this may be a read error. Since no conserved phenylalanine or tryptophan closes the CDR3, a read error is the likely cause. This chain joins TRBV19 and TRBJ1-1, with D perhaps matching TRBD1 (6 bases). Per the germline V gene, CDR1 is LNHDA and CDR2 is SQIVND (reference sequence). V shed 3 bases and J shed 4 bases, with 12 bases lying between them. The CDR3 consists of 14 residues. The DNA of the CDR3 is TGTGCCAGTAGTATTACAGGGTTGCGCACTGAAGCTTTCTCT. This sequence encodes CASSITGLRTEAFS.

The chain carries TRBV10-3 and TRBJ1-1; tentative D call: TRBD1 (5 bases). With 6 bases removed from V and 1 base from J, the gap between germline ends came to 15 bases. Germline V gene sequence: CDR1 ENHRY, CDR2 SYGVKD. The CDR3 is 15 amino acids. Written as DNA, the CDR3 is TGTGCCATCAGGGGGCTTCTAGGCCCGAACACTGAAGCTTTCTTT. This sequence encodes CAIRGLLGPNTEAFF.

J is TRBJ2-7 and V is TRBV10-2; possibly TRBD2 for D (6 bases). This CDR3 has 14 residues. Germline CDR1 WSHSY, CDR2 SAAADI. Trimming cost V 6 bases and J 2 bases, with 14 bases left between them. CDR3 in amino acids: CASSGRVPTYEQYF. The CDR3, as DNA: TGCGCCAGCAGCGGGAGAGTTCCAACCTACGAGCAGTACTTC.

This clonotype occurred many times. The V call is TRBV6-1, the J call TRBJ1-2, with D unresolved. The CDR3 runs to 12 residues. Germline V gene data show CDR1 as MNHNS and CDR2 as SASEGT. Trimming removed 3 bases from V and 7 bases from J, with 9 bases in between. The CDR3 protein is CASSEGGLGYTF. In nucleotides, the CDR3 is TGTGCCAGCAGTGAGGGCGGCCTTGGCTACACCTTC.

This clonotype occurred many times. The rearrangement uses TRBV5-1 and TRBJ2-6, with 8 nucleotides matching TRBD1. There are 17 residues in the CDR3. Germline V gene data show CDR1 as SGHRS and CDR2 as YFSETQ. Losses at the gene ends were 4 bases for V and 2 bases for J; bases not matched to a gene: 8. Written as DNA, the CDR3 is TGCGCCAGCAGCGGCAGGGGGCATGGAGCTGGGGCCAACGTCCTGACTTTC. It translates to CASSGRGHGAGANVLTF. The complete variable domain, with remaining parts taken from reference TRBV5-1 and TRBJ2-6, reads KAGVTQTPRYLIKTRGQQVTLSCSPISGHRSVSWYQQTPGQGLQFLFEYFSETQRNKGNFPGRFSGRQFSNSRSEMNVSTLELGDSALYLCASSGRGHGAGANVLTFGAGSRLTVL.

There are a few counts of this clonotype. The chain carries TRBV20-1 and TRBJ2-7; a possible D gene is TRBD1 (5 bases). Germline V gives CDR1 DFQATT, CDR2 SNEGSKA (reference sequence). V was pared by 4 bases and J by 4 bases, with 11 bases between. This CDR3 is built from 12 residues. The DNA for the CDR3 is TGCAGTGCTATAGACAGAAAATACGAGCAGTACTTC. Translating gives CSAIDRKYEQYF.

The CDR3 protein is CASTVFHEAFF. The CDR3 DNA sequence: TGTGCCAGCACCGTTTTCCATGAAGCTTTCTTT. This rearrangement joins TRBV12-3 or TRBV12-4 to TRBJ1-1; D is unresolved. Trimming cost V 7 bases and J 7 bases, with 10 bases left between them. The CDR3 length is 11 residues.

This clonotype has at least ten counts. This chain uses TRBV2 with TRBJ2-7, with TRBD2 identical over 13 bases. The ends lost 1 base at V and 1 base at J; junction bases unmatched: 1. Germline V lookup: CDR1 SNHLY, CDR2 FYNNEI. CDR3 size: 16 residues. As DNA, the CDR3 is TGTGCCAGCAGTGAAGGGACTAGCGGGAGTTCCTACGAGCAGTACTTC. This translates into CASSEGTSGSSYEQYF.

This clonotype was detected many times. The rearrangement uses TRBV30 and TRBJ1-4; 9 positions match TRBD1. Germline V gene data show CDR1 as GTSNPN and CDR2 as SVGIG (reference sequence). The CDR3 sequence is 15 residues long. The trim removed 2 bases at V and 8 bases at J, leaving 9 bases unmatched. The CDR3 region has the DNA TGTGCCTGGAGTCCCCGACAGGGGGGACGGGAAAAACTGTTTTTT. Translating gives CAWSPRQGGREKLFF. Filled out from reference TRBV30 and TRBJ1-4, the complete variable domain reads SQTIHQWPATLVQPVGSPLSLECTVEGTSNPNLYWYRQAAGRGLQLLFYSVGIGQISSEVPQNLSASRPQDRQFILSSKKLLLSDSGFYLCAWSPRQGGREKLFFGSGTQLSVL.

The CDR3 loop reads CASSRTGTGVDNEQFF. DNA of the CDR3: TGTGCCAGCAGCCGTACCGGGACAGGGGTCGACAATGAGCAGTTCTTC. This chain joins TRBV9 and TRBJ2-1; 10 bases line up with TRBD1. Germline V lookup: CDR1 SGDLS, CDR2 YYNGEE. Trimming at V came to 4 bases and at J to 5 bases, leaving 9 bases not matched to a gene. The length of the CDR3 is 16 residues.

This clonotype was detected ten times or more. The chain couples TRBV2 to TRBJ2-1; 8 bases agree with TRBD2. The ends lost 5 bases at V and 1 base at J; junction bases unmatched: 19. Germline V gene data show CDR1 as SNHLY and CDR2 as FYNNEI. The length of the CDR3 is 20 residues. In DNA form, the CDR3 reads TGTGCCAGCAGTACGGGTCTTTCAAGCGGGAGAGGGGTGTCCTACAATGAGCAGTTCTTC. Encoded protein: CASSTGLSSGRGVSYNEQFF.

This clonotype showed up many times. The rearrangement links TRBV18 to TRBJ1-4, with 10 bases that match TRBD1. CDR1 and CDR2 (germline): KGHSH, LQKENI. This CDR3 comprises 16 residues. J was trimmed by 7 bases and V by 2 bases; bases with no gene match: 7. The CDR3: CASSPVDRGRSEKLFF. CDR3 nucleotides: TGTGCCAGCTCACCAGTCGACAGGGGGCGAAGTGAAAAACTGTTTTTT.